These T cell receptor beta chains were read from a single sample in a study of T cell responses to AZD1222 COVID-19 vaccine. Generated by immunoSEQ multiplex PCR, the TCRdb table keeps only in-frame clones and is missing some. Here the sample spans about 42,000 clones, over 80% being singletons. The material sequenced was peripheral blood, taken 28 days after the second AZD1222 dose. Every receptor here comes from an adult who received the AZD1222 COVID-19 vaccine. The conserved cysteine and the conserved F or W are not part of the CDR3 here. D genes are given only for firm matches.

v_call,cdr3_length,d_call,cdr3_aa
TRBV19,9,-,ASSRENIQY
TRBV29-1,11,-,SVLPGAQPEAF
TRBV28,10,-,ASNGSNEKLF
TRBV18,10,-,ASSQDTVKAF
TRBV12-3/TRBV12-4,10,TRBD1,ASTNRGYEQY
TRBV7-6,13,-,ASSLATDSGNTIY
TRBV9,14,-,ASSVRLAVNTGELF
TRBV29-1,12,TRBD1,SVGDRYSNQPQH
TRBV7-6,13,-,ASSLGQGRDNEQF
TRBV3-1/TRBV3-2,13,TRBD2,ASSQVLAGGKTQY
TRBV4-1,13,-,ASSQGLGLTGGYT
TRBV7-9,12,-,ASSLDERNEKLF
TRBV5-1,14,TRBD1,ASSLALTDRAAEAF
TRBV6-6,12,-,ASSPQNAYNEQF
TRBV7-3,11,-,ASSPTLTGELF